This TCR beta chain emerged from a study of blood T cells in healthy people across ages. Study observations and caveats: Because donor CMV status was unknown, expanded clonotype changes were possibly confounded. Long-lived and aged donors differed, with more naive CD4+ cells and higher diversity in the long-lived. Percentage of naive T cells showed a strong correlation with TCR beta diversity.

Primed by a sample-barcoded 5' primer and a J-beta primer mix, a second PCR proceeded for roughly 7 to 11 cycles. Via MiXCR, TCRdb re-called the 5' RACE reads, giving one row per CDR3 protein. The sample holds around 900,000 distinct CDR3 sequences, more than 25% seen once. Russia was home to the donors, healthy Caucasian individuals aged roughly 6 to 95. The CDR3 length is 13 residues. Trimming removed 10 bases at V and 4 bases at J, with 16 bases between. Germline CDR1 is SEHNR and CDR2 is FQNEAQ (reference sequence). In this sample, this clonotype turned up a few times. What it recognizes is unknown.

The sequence was collected from a woman older than 75 in good health. Sample: blood. The chain uses TRBV7-9 and TRBJ1-1; D uncertain. The CDR3 sequence is CAIHNPVGTEAFF. CDR3 DNA sequence: TGTGCCATCCACAATCCGGTGGGCACTGAAGCTTTCTTT.